The source of this T cell receptor beta chain is a study of control samples from healthy donors and cancer patients. For this clone: At one end, the junction sequence differs from germline, possibly due to a read error.

CDR3 length: 13 residues. Germline-derived CDR1 and CDR2 are SGHAT and FQNNGV. Clones were sequenced by immunoSEQ multiplex PCR, and TCRdb holds only the in-frame ones, with some missing. Of some 120,000 clones in the sample, over 90% were seen once. Material: blood. The source is a man aged 30 to 45 in good health. The rearrangement joins TRBV11-2 to TRBJ1-2; 7 bases map to TRBD1. CDR3 loop: CASSSRPGRGPPF. The DNA for the CDR3 is TGTGCCAGCAGCTCCCGACCCGGGAGGGGGCCCCCCTTC.